This TCR beta chain was profiled in a study of blood T cell repertoires in COVID-19. Study-level information: COVID-19 samples from acute and convalescent phases originated in the United States, Italy and Spain. The cDNA or gDNA used as material had been derived from T cells, B-cell-depleted T cells, or PBMCs.

Original analysis: Reference gene primer amplification yielded estimated nucleated cell counts. Assay used: immunoSEQ multiplex PCR; TCRdb lists only in-frame clones, some missing. The V and J calls and clone size were taken over from that table, and D and trimming were inferred from the DNA. The sample carries fewer than 300,000 clones, over 75% recorded once. CDR3 length: 13 amino acids. V shed 9 bases, J shed 3 bases, and the junction held 4 bases outside the gene matches. The germline CDR1 and CDR2 sequences are LNHDA and SQIVND (reference sequence). Sequenced: peripheral blood. The sequence derives from a human donor in a cohort sampled during active COVID-19. The chain employs TRBV19 and TRBJ1-1, with 10 bases identical to TRBD1. The CDR3 here is CASRDRGDTEAFF. Written as DNA, the CDR3 is TGTGCCAGCAGGGACAGGGGTGACACTGAAGCTTTCTTT.